These 24 T cell receptor beta chains came from one sample sequenced in a study of CD8 T cells in ankylosing spondylitis. TCRdb passed the 5' RACE reads through MiXCR, listing each CDR3 protein once. Here the sample spans fewer than 200,000 distinct CDR3 sequences, around 16% being singletons. Input material: blood, either unsorted or a sorted T cell fraction (not recorded which). The receptor source for this set is a male donor with ankylosing spondylitis or in good health (not recorded which).

This clonotype was detected a few times. The V and J genes are TRBV6-5 and TRBJ1-2, with TRBD1 as a possible D gene (5 bases). V lost 5 bases, J lost 8 bases, and 12 bases lay in between. From germline, CDR1 is MNHEY and CDR2 SVGAGI. This CDR3 has 12 amino acids. Here the CDR3 DNA reads TGTGCCAGCAGTCAGGGTGATTCGGGCTACACCTTC. Encoded protein: CASSQGDSGYTF.

This clonotype was counted between two and nine times. The chain uses TRBV24-1 and TRBJ2-2; unclear D gene. The germline CDR1 and CDR2 sequences are KGHDR and SFDVKD. V shed 9 bases and J shed 0 bases, with 13 bases lying between them. The CDR3 runs to 15 residues. The CDR3 is CATEENTANTGELFF. The CDR3 DNA is TGTGCCACCGAAGAGAATACGGCGAACACCGGGGAGCTGTTTTTT.

The J gene is TRBJ2-5, the V gene TRBV28; D possibly uses TRBD1 or TRBD2 (6 bases each). This CDR3 contains 15 residues. The germline CDR1 and CDR2 sequences are MDHEN and SYDVKM. Trimming took 5 bases from V and 7 from J, leaving 20 bases between them. CDR3 loop: CASSGGLAPLGTQYF. CDR3 sequence (DNA): TGTGCCAGCAGTGGGGGGCTAGCACCGCTGGGGACCCAGTACTTC.

The chain carries TRBV19 and TRBJ1-1; TRBD1 matches at 9 bases. J lost 0 bases, V lost 9 bases, and 20 bases had no gene match. This CDR3 region has 19 residues. The germline V gene encodes CDR1 LNHDA and CDR2 SQIVND (reference sequence). In DNA, the CDR3 is TGTGCCAGCCAAGAGGTACAGGGGGCAGGTTCTCTCCTGAACACTGAAGCTTTCTTT. Protein product: CASQEVQGAGSLLNTEAFF.

There are many counts of this clonotype. The CDR3 DNA follows: TGCGCCAGCAGCCAAGAAAGCAGAATCACAGATACGCAGTATTTT. It translates to CASSQESRITDTQYF. The chain links TRBV4-1 to TRBJ2-3; D not resolved. Trimming stripped 0 bases from V and 2 bases from J, with 9 bases between. The germline V gene has CDR1 MGHRA and CDR2 YSYEKL. This CDR3 region has 15 residues.

This clonotype was detected only a few times. The J gene is TRBJ1-2, the V gene TRBV29-1; the D is unclear. The length of the CDR3 is 12 residues. The V and J ends lost 4 bases and 0 bases respectively, with 6 bases between them. Germline V gene sequence: CDR1 SQVTM, CDR2 ANQGSEA. The CDR3: CSVAQTNYGYTF. The CDR3 DNA is TGCAGCGTTGCACAGACTAACTATGGCTACACCTTC.

The J gene is TRBJ2-1, the V gene TRBV12-3 or TRBV12-4, with 11 bases aligning to TRBD2. The trim removed 5 bases at V and 9 bases at J, leaving 9 bases unmatched. This CDR3 has 15 residues. CDR3 nucleotide sequence: TGTGCCAGCAGTCCGGGACTAGCGGAGGGGGGTGAGCAGTTCTTC. It yields the protein CASSPGLAEGGEQFF.

This clonotype came up a few times. This sequence joins TRBV12-5 and TRBJ1-3, with 7 bases aligning to TRBD1. The CDR3 spans 17 residues. Trimming removed 6 bases from V and 0 bases from J; junction bases left unmatched: 11. Germline CDR1 reads LGHNT; CDR2 reads FRNRAP. CDR3 protein: CASGPIRQGSSGNTIYF. The CDR3 DNA is TGTGCTAGTGGCCCTATTCGACAGGGAAGCTCTGGAAACACCATATATTTT.

This clonotype was counted many times. J is TRBJ1-4 and V is TRBV14; D is ambiguous. This CDR3 has 14 amino acids. The ends were cut back, 5 bases at V and 8 bases at J, with 15 bases in the middle. Germline loops: CDR1 SGHDN, CDR2 FVKESK. CDR3 amino acids: CASSATSGGEKLFF. In nucleotides, the CDR3 is TGTGCCAGCAGCGCCACAAGTGGAGGGGAAAAACTGTTTTTT.

This clonotype was detected ten times or more. The rearrangement links TRBV5-1 to TRBJ2-3; D is unclear. Trimming removed 4 bases from V and 1 base from J, with 19 bases in between. Looked up from germline, CDR1 is SGHRS and CDR2 is YFSETQ. This CDR3 contains 17 residues. The CDR3: CASSDFRLTSGTDTQYF. Written as DNA, the CDR3 is TGCGCCAGCAGCGACTTTAGGTTAACGTCGGGCACAGATACGCAGTATTTT. The full variable domain, its missing parts supplied by reference TRBV5-1 and TRBJ2-3, is KAGVTQTPRYLIKTRGQQVTLSCSPISGHRSVSWYQQTPGQGLQFLFEYFSETQRNKGNFPGRFSGRQFSNSRSEMNVSTLELGDSALYLCASSDFRLTSGTDTQYFGPGTRLTVL.

At least ten counts were recorded for this clonotype. This chain uses TRBV25-1 with TRBJ2-7; possibly TRBD2 for D (6 bases). V lost 7 bases and J 4 bases, leaving 14 bases between the germline ends. This CDR3 comprises 13 residues. Germline V gives CDR1 MGHDK, CDR2 SYGVNS. The CDR3 sequence: CASKENGRYEQYF. The DNA of the CDR3 is TGTGCCAGCAAGGAAAACGGGAGATACGAGCAGTACTTC.

The V call is TRBV6-5, the J call TRBJ1-1; a possible D gene is TRBD1 (5 bases). The germline V and J ends were trimmed by 0 bases and 8 bases, with 16 bases remaining between them. Germline V gives CDR1 MNHEY, CDR2 SVGAGI. This CDR3 has 15 amino acids. This CDR3 reads CASSYSETALAEAFF. Written as DNA, the CDR3 is TGTGCCAGCAGTTACTCGGAGACAGCCCTAGCAGAAGCTTTCTTT.

This clonotype showed up just once. The V and J genes are TRBV19 and TRBJ2-1, with 13 bases lining up with TRBD2. The V and J ends lost 6 bases and 0 bases, in that order; junction bases with no gene match: 11. The CDR3 extends over 19 amino acids. Per germline, CDR1 LNHDA and CDR2 SQIVND (reference sequence). CDR3 sequence reads: CASSSPGLAGLSSYNEQFF. The CDR3, as DNA: TGTGCCAGTAGCTCCCCGGGACTAGCGGGATTGAGCTCCTACAATGAGCAGTTCTTC.

The chain links TRBV12-3 or TRBV12-4 to TRBJ1-5; D is unresolved. V lost 6 bases and J 9 bases, leaving 15 bases between the germline ends. CDR3 length: 13 residues. Written as DNA, the CDR3 is TGTGCCAGCAGCCCCACATCGAAGTGGCCCCAGCATTTT. Its protein is CASSPTSKWPQHF.

This clonotype has a handful of counts. The chain uses TRBV6-5 and TRBJ2-7; 12 nucleotides line up with TRBD1. Trimming at V came to 2 bases and at J to 5 bases, leaving 1 base not matched to a gene. Germline lookup yields CDR1 MNHEY and CDR2 SVGAGI. The CDR3 spans 14 residues. CDR3: CASSYRDRGHEQYF. The CDR3 nucleotides are TGTGCCAGCAGTTACAGGGACAGGGGGCACGAGCAGTACTTC.

This clonotype was observed at least ten times. The rearrangement links TRBV15 to TRBJ1-2; TRBD1 is a possible D gene (5 bases). Deletions cut 2 bases from V and 1 base from J, with 8 bases between. The length of the CDR3 is 14 residues. In germline, CDR1 is LNHNV, CDR2 YYDKDF (reference sequence). In DNA form, the CDR3 reads TGTGCCACCAGCAGAAGGGGACGTAACTATGGCTACACCTTC. This sequence encodes CATSRRGRNYGYTF.

The table lists this clonotype with a few counts. This chain connects TRBV20-1 to TRBJ2-5; D is possibly TRBD2 (5 bases). CDR1 and CDR2 from the germline V gene are DFQATT and SNEGSKA (reference sequence). Trimming took 3 bases from V and 2 from J, leaving 10 bases between them. There are 13 residues in the CDR3. The CDR3, as DNA: TGCAGTGCTAGCGGACGGGAACAAGAGACCCAGTACTTC. It specifies CSASGREQETQYF.

The chain uses TRBV3-1 and TRBJ2-7, with 7 bases aligning to TRBD2. CDR3 length: 15 residues. The germline CDR1 and CDR2 sequences are LGHDT and YNNKEL (reference sequence). The V segment lost 3 bases and the J segment 8 bases; nucleotides outside the gene matches: 13. The CDR3 DNA is TGTGCCAGCAGCCAGACGTTTAGCGGGCTTTACAAGCAGTACTTC. Translating gives CASSQTFSGLYKQYF.

This clonotype was seen ten or more times. The J gene is TRBJ2-1, the V gene TRBV5-1; 7 positions match TRBD2. The CDR3 is 14 residues long. The V gene end was trimmed by 1 base and the J gene end by 8 bases; junction bases not matched to a gene: 6. Germline V gene lookup returns CDR1 SGHRS and CDR2 YFSETQ. The CDR3, as DNA: TGCGCCAGCAGCTTGTTTTCCAGCGGGGATGAGCAGTTCTTC. The encoded protein is CASSLFSSGDEQFF. Together with reference TRBV5-1 and TRBJ2-1, the CDR3 gives the full variable domain: KAGVTQTPRYLIKTRGQQVTLSCSPISGHRSVSWYQQTPGQGLQFLFEYFSETQRNKGNFPGRFSGRQFSNSRSEMNVSTLELGDSALYLCASSLFSSGDEQFFGPGTRLTVL.

This clonotype came up many times. The rearrangement joins TRBV11-2 to TRBJ2-1, with unresolved D. The germline CDR1 and CDR2 sequences are SGHAT and FQNNGV. The ends were cut back, 4 bases at V and 0 bases at J, with 7 bases in the middle. This CDR3 has 14 amino acids. Here the CDR3 reads CASSSIYSYNEQFF. The DNA for the CDR3 is TGTGCCAGCAGCTCCATATACTCCTACAATGAGCAGTTCTTC.

This clonotype was counted at least ten times. The V gene is TRBV29-1, the J gene TRBJ1-1, with D tentatively TRBD1 (5 bases). Trimming took off 4 bases at V and 1 base at J, with 13 bases between the two ends. CDR1 is SQVTM, CDR2 ANQGSEA, per germline. CDR3 length: 14 amino acids. CDR3 protein: CSVAGGGANTEAFF. The CDR3 coding sequence is TGCAGCGTTGCGGGGGGAGGAGCGAACACTGAAGCTTTCTTT.

V usage is TRBV28 and J usage is TRBJ2-2, with 8 nucleotides matching TRBD2. Trimming cost V 3 bases and J 5 bases; bases outside gene matches: 23. Germline CDR1 MDHEN, CDR2 SYDVKM. This CDR3 has 21 amino acids. This chain's CDR3 is CASSLAPTDVTSSGLTGELFF. The CDR3 DNA is TGTGCCAGCAGTTTGGCCCCGACAGACGTTACCTCTAGCGGGTTGACCGGGGAGCTGTTTTTT.

The CDR3: CASSITGGFQDTQYF. The DNA of the CDR3 is TGTGCCAGCAGTATCACAGGGGGCTTTCAAGATACGCAGTATTTT. V usage is TRBV28 and J usage is TRBJ2-3; 9 nucleotides match TRBD1. Germline values: CDR1 MDHEN, CDR2 SYDVKM. V dropped 5 bases and J dropped 5; count of bases not matched to a gene: 8. CDR3 length: 15 amino acids.

The CDR3 nucleotides read TGCGCCAGCAGGCCACAGTGGATGAACACTGAAGCTTTCTTT. Translated: CASRPQWMNTEAFF. The V call is TRBV5-1, the J call TRBJ1-1, with D hard to call. CDR1 SGHRS and CDR2 YFSETQ come from the germline V gene. V lost 5 bases, J lost 0 bases, and 11 bases lay in between. This CDR3 is built from 14 residues.